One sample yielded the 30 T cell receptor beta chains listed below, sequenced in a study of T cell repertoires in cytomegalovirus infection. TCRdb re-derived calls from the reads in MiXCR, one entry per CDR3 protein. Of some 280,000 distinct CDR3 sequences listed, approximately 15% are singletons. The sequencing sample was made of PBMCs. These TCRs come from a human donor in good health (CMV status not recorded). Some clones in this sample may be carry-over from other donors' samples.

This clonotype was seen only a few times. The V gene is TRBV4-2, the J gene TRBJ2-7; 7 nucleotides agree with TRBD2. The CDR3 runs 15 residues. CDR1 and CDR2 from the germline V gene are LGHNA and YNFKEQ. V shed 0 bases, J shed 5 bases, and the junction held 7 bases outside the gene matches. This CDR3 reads CASSQDAGVPDEQYF. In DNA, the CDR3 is TGTGCCAGCAGCCAAGATGCGGGAGTGCCCGACGAGCAGTACTTC.

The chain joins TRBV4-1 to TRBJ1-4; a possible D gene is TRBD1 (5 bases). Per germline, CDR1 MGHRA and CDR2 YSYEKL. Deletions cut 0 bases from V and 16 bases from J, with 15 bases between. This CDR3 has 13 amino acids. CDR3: CASSQDQGAAPFF. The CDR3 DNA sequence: TGCGCCAGCAGCCAAGATCAAGGGGCTGCCCCGTTTTTT.

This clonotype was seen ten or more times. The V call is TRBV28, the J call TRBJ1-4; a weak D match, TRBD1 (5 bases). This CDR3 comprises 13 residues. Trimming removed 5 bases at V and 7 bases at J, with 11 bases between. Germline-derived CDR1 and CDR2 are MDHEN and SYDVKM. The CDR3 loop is CASSTGAGEKLFF. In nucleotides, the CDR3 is TGTGCCAGCAGTACCGGGGCAGGTGAAAAACTGTTTTTT.

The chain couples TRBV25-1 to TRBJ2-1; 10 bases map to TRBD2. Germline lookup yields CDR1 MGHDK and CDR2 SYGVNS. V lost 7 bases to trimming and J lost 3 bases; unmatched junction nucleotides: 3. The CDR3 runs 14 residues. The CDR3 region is CASTLAGGYNEQFF. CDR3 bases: TGTGCCAGCACCTTAGCGGGAGGCTACAATGAGCAGTTCTTC.

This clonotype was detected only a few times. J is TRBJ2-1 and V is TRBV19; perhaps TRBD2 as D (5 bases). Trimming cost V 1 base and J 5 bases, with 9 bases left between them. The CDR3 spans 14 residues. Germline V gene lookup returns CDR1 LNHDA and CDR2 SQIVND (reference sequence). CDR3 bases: TGTGCCAGTAGTATAGCCCTAGCCGACAATGAGCAGTTCTTC. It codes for CASSIALADNEQFF. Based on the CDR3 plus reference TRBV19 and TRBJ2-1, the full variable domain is DGGITQSPKYLFRKEGQNVTLSCEQNLNHDAMYWYRQDPGQGLRLIYYSQIVNDFQKGDIAEGYSVSREKKESFPLTVTSAQKNPTAFYLCASSIALADNEQFFGPGTRLTVL.

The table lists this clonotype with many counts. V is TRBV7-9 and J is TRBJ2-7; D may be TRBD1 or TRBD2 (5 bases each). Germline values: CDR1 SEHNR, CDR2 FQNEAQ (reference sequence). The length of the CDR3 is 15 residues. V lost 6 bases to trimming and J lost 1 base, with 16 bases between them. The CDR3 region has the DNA TGTGCCAGCAGTCCTACCCGGGGCAGGTCCTACGAGCAGTACTTC. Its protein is CASSPTRGRSYEQYF.

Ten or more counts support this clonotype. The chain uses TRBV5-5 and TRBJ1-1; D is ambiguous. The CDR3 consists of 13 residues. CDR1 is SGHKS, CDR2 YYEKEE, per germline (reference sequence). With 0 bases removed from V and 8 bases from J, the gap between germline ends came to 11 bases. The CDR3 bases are TGTGCCAGCAGCTTGGAGCTAATGGGGGAAGCTTTCTTT. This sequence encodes CASSLELMGEAFF.

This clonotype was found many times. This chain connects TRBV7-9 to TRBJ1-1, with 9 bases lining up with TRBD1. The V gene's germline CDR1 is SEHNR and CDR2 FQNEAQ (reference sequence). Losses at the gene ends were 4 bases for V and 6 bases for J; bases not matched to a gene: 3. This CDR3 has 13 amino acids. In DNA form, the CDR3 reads TGTGCCAGCAGCTCAACAGGGGGCTCTGAAGCTTTCTTT. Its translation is CASSSTGGSEAFF.

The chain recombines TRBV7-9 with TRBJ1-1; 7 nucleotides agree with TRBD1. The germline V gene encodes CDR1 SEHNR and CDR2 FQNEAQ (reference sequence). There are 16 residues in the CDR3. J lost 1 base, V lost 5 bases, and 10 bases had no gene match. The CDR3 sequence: CASSDAYGQANTEAFF. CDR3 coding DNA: TGTGCCAGCAGCGATGCTTATGGACAGGCGAACACTGAAGCTTTCTTT.

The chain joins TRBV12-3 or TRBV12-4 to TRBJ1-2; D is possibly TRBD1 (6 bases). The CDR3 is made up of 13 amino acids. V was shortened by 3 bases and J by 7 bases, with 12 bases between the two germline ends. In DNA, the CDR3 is TGTGCCAGCAGTTTCCGGGGGCAGGTTGGCTACACCTTC. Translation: CASSFRGQVGYTF.

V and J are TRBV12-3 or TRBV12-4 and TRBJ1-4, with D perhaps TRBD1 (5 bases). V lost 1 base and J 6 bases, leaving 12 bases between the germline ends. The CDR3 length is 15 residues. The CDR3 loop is CASSLGPGRDEKLFF. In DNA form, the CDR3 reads TGTGCCAGCAGTTTAGGTCCAGGGCGTGATGAAAAACTGTTTTTT.

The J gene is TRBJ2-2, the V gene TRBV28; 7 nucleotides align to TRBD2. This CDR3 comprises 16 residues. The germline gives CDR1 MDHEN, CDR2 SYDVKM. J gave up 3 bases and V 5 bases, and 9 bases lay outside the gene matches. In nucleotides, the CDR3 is TGTGCCAGCAGTCCCTATACGGCGGGAGACACCGGGGAGCTGTTTTTT. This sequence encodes CASSPYTAGDTGELFF. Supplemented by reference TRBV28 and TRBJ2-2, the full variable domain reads DVKVTQSSRYLVKRTGEKVFLECVQDMDHENMFWYRQDPGLGLRLIYFSYDVKMKEKGDIPEGYSVSREKKERFSLILESASTNQTSMYLCASSPYTAGDTGELFFGEGSRLTVL.

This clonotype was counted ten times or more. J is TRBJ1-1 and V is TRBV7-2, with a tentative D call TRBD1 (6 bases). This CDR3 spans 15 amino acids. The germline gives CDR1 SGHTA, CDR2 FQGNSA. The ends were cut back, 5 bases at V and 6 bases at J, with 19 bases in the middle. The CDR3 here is CASSEKAGVGPEAFF. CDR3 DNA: TGTGCCAGCAGCGAAAAAGCAGGGGTAGGCCCTGAAGCTTTCTTT.

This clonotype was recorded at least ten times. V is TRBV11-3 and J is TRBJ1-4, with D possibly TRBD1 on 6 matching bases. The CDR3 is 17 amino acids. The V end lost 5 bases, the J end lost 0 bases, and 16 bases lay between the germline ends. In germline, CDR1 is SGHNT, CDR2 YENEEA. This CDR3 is CASSPGGGAPTNEKLFF. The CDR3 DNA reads TGTGCCAGCAGCCCCGGAGGGGGAGCCCCAACTAATGAAAAACTGTTTTTT.

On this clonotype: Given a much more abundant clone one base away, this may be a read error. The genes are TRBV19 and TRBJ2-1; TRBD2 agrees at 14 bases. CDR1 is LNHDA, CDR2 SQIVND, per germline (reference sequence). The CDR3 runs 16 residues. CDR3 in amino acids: CASSTRLAGGYNEQVF. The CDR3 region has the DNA TGTGCCAGTAGTACCCGACTAGCGGGAGGGTACAATGAGCAGGTCTTC.

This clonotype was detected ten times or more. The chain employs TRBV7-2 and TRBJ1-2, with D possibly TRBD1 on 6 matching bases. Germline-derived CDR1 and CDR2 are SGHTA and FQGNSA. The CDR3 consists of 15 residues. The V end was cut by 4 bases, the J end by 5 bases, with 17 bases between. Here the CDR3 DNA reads TGTGCCAGCAGCTCCCCGGGACAAATCTTATATGGCTACACCTTC. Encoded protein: CASSSPGQILYGYTF.

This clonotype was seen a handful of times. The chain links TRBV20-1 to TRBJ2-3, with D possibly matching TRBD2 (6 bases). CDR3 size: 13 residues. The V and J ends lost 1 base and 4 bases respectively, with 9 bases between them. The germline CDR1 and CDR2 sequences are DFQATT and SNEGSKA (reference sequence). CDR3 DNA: TGCAGTGCTAGAGGCGGGGTAGCAGATACGCAGTATTTT. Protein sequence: CSARGGVADTQYF.

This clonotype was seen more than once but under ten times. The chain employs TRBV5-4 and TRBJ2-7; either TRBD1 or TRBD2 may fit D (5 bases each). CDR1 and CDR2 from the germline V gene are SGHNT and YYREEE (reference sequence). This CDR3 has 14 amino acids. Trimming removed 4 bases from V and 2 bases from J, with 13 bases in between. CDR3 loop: CASSRGTPTYEQYF. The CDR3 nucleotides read TGTGCCAGCAGCCGAGGGACCCCTACCTACGAGCAGTACTTC.

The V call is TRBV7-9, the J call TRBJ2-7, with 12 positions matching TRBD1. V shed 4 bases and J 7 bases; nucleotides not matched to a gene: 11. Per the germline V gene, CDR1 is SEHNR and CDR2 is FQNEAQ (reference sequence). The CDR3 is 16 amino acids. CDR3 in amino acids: CASSSSPGQGAGEQYF. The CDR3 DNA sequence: TGTGCCAGCAGCTCATCACCGGGACAGGGGGCGGGGGAGCAGTACTTC.

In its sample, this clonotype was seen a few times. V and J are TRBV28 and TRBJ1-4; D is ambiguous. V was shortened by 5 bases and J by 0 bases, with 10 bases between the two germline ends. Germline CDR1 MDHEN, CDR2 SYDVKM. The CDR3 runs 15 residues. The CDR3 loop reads CASSIRQATNEKLFF. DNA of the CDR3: TGTGCCAGCAGTATTCGACAAGCAACTAATGAAAAACTGTTTTTT.

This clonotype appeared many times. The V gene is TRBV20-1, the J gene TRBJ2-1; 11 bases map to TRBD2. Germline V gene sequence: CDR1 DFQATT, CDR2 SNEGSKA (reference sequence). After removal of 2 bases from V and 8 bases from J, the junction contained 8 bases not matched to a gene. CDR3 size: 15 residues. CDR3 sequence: CSARLAGGPGDEQFF. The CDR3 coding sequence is TGCAGTGCTAGACTAGCGGGAGGCCCAGGTGATGAGCAGTTCTTC.

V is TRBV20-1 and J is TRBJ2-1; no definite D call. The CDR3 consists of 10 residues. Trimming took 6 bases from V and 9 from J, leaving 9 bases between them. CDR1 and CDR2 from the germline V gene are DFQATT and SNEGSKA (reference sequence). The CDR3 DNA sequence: TGCAGTGCAACAGACCGTGAGCAGTTCTTC. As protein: CSATDREQFF.

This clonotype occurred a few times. CDR3 loop: CSAKGQGLETQYF. CDR3 in DNA: TGCAGTGCTAAGGGACAGGGTTTAGAGACCCAGTACTTC. The chain has TRBV20-1 and TRBJ2-5; TRBD1 matches 9 bases. CDR1 and CDR2 from the germline V gene are DFQATT and SNEGSKA (reference sequence). This CDR3 comprises 13 residues. The trim removed 4 bases at V and 4 bases at J, leaving 4 bases unmatched.

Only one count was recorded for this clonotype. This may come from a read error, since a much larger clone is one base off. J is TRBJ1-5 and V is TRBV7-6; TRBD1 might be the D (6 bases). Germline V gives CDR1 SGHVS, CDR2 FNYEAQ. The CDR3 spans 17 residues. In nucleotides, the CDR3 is TGTGCCAGCAGCTTAGCGTCGGAGGGGGAGCGAAGGAGGCCCCAGCCTTTT. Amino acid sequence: CASSLASEGERRRPQPF.

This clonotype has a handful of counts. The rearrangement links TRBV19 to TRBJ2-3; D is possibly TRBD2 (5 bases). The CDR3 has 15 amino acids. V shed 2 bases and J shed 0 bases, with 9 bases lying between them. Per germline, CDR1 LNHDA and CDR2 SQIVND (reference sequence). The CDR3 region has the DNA TGTGCCAGTAGTATAACCGCGGGCAGCACAGATACGCAGTATTTT. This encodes CASSITAGSTDTQYF. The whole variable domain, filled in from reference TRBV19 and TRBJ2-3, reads DGGITQSPKYLFRKEGQNVTLSCEQNLNHDAMYWYRQDPGQGLRLIYYSQIVNDFQKGDIAEGYSVSREKKESFPLTVTSAQKNPTAFYLCASSITAGSTDTQYFGPGTRLTVL.

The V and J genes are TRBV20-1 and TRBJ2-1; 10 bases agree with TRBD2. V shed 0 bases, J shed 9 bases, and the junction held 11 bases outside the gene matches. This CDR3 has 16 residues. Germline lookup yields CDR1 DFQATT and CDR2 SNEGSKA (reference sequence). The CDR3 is CSARDPLAGGRSEQFF. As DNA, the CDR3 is TGCAGTGCTAGAGATCCCTTAGCGGGAGGAAGGTCTGAGCAGTTCTTC.

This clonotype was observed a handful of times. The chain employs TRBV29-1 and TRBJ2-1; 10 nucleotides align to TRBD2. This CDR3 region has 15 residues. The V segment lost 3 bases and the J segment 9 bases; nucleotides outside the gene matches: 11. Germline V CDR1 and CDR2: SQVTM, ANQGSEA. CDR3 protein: CSVEWVSGRISEQFF. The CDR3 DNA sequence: TGCAGCGTTGAGTGGGTTAGCGGGAGGATAAGTGAGCAGTTCTTC.

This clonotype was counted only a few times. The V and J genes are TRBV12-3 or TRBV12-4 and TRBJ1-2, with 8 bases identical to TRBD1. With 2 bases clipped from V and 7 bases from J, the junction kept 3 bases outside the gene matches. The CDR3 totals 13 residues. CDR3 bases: TGTGCCAGCAGTTTATTCCAGGGGGCTGGCTACACCTTC. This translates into CASSLFQGAGYTF.

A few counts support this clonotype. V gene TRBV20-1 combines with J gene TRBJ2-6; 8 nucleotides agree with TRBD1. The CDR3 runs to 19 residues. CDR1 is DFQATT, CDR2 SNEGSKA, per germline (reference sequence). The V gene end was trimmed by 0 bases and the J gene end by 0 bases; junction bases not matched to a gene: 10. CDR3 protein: CSARETGTGLLSGANVLTF. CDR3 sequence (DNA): TGCAGTGCTAGAGAAACCGGGACAGGTCTCCTCTCTGGGGCCAACGTCCTGACTTTC.

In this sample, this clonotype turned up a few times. The CDR3 sequence is CGSNPSAGANYGYTF. The DNA for the CDR3 is TGTGGTTCTAACCCCTCGGCTGGGGCTAACTATGGCTACACCTTC. This chain joins TRBV6-1 and TRBJ1-2; D remains unclear. In germline, CDR1 is MNHNS, CDR2 SASEGT. The CDR3 has 15 amino acids.